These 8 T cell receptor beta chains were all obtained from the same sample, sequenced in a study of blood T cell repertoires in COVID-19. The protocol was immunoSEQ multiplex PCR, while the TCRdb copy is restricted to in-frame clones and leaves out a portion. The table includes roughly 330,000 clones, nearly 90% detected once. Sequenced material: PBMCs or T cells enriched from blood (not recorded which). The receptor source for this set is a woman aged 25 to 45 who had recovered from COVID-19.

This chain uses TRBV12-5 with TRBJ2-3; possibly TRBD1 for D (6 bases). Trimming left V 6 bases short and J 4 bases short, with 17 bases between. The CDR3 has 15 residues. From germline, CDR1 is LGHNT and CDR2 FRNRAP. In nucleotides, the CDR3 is TGTGCTAGTGGCCAAAGTCTGGGGGCCTCAGATACGCAGTATTTT. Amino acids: CASGQSLGASDTQYF.

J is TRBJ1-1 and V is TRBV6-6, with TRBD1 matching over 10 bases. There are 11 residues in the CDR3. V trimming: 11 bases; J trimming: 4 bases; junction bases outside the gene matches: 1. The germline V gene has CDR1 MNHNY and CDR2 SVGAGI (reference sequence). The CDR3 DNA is TGTGCCGGACAGGGGGTCACTGAAGCTTTCTTT. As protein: CAGQGVTEAFF.

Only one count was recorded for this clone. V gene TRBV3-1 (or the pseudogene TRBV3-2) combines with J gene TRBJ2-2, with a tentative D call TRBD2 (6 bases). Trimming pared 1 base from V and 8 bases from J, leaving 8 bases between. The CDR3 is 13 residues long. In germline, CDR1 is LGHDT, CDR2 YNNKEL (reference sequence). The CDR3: CASSQAAGGELFF. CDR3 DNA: TGTGCCAGCAGCCAAGCGGCGGGGGGGGAGCTGTTTTTT.

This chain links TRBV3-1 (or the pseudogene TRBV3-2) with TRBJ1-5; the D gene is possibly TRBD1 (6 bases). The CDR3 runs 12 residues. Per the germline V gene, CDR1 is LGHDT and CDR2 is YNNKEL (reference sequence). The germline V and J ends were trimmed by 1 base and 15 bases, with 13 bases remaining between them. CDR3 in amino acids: CASSQGTAIPHF. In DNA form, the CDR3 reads TGTGCCAGCAGCCAAGGGACAGCCATACCGCATTTT.

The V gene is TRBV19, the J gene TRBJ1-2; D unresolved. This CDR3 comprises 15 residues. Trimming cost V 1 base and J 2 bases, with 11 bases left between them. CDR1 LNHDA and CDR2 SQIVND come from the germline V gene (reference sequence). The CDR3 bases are TGTGCCAGTAGTATAGCGCTGGGAGGGAACTATGGCTACACCTTC. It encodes CASSIALGGNYGYTF.

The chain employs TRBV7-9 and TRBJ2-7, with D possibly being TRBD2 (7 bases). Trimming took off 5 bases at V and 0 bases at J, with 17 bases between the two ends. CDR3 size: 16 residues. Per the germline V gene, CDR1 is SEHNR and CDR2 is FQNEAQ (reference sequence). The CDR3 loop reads CASSQPAGGASYEQYF. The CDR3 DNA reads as TGTGCCAGCAGCCAGCCCGCTGGGGGGGCCTCCTACGAGCAGTACTTC. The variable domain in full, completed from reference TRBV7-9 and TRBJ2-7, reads DTGVSQNPRHKITKRGQNVTFRCDPISEHNRLYWYRQTLGQGPEFLTYFQNEAQLEKSRLLSDRFSAERPKGSFSTLEIQRTEQGDSAMYLCASSQPAGGASYEQYFGPGTRLTVT.

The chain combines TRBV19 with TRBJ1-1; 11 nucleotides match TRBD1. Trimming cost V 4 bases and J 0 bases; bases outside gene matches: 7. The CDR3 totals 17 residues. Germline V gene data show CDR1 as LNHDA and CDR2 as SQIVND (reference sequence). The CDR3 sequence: CASSTPGQGAMNTEAFF. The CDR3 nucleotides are TGTGCCAGTAGTACCCCCGGACAGGGGGCCATGAACACTGAAGCTTTCTTT.

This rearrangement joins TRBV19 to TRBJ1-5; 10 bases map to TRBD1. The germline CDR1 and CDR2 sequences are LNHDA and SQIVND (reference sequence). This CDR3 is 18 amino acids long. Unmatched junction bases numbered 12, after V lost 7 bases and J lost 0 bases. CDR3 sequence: CASTPEGQGFHSNQPQHF. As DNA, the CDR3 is TGTGCCAGTACCCCGGAGGGACAGGGGTTTCATAGCAATCAGCCCCAGCATTTT. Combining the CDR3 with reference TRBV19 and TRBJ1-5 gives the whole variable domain DGGITQSPKYLFRKEGQNVTLSCEQNLNHDAMYWYRQDPGQGLRLIYYSQIVNDFQKGDIAEGYSVSREKKESFPLTVTSAQKNPTAFYLCASTPEGQGFHSNQPQHFGDGTRLSIL.